The clone carrying this TCR beta chain was found once. Germline is not matched at one junction end, which may reflect a read error. The data stem from a study of T cell changes during pregnancy in multiple sclerosis. Germline loops: CDR1 SSHAT, CDR2 FNYEAQ (reference sequence). The CDR3 is 17 residues long. Only in-frame clones appear in the TCRdb table, and some are missing; sequencing was by immunoSEQ multiplex PCR. Counted here are just under 50,000 clones, around 93% occurring once; the ten biggest clones make up around 9.6%. The chain couples TRBV7-7 to TRBJ1-5; 8 nucleotides align to TRBD1. The receptor's source is a female donor with multiple sclerosis, enrolled in a pregnancy study. The sequenced sample was CD8+ T cells from peripheral blood mononuclear cells, obtained after pregnancy. The CDR3 coding sequence is TGTGCTAGCACCAGGACAGGGTCCGGCCCTAGCAATCAGCCCCAGCATTTT. The encoded protein is CASTRTGSGPSNQPQHF.